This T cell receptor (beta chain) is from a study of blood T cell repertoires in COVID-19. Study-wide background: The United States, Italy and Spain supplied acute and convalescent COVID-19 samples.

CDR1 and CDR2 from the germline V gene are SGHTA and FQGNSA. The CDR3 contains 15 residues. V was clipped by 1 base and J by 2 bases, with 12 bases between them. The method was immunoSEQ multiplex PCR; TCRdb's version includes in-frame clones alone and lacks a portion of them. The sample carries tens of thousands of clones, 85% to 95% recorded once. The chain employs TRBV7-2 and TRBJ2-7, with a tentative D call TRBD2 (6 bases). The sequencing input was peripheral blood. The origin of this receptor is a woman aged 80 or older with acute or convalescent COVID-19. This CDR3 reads CASSLGRGYTYEQYF. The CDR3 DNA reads TGTGCCAGCAGCTTAGGTCGGGGGTACACCTACGAGCAGTACTTC. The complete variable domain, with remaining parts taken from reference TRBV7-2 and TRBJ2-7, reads GAGVSQSPSNKVTEKGKDVELRCDPISGHTALYWYRQSLGQGLEFLIYFQGNSAPDKSGLPSDRFSAERTGGSVSTLTIQRTQQEDSAVYLCASSLGRGYTYEQYFGPGTRLTVT.